The next 23 T cell receptor beta chains were all read from a single sample in a study of T cell repertoires in cytomegalovirus infection. TCRdb ran MiXCR on the reads and lists one entry per CDR3 protein. The data contain some 390,000 distinct CDR3 sequences, 15% to 20% of them singletons. The sample was PBMCs. Every receptor here comes from a human donor in good health (CMV status not recorded). Some clones in this sample may be carry-over from other donors' samples.

There are many counts of this clonotype. The CDR3 spells CASSWRGRESSYNSPLHF. The CDR3 nucleotides are TGTGCCAGCAGCTGGAGGGGGCGCGAGAGCTCCTATAATTCACCCCTCCACTTT. This chain uses TRBV7-6 with TRBJ1-6; 7 bases fit TRBD1. Trimming removed 4 bases from V and 0 bases from J; junction bases left unmatched: 9. The CDR3 is made up of 18 amino acids. CDR1 and CDR2 (germline): SGHVS, FNYEAQ. The variable domain in full, with the rest retrieved from reference TRBV7-6 and TRBJ1-6, is GAGVSQSPRYKVTKRGQDVALRCDPISGHVSLYWYRQALGQGPEFLTYFNYEAQQDKSGLPNDRFSAERPEGSISTLTIQRTEQRDSAMYRCASSWRGRESSYNSPLHFGNGTRLTVT.

This clonotype was observed a handful of times. The rearrangement joins TRBV19 to TRBJ1-1; 8 bases are a match to TRBD1. CDR3 length: 14 residues. The junction had 6 bases not matched to a gene; V was cut back by 6 bases and J by 3 bases. In germline, CDR1 is LNHDA, CDR2 SQIVND (reference sequence). CDR3 protein: CASRDRVVDTEAFF. In nucleotides, the CDR3 is TGTGCCAGTAGGGACAGGGTTGTGGACACTGAAGCTTTCTTT.

The V gene is TRBV5-5, the J gene TRBJ1-1; 7 nucleotides agree with TRBD1. From germline, CDR1 is SGHKS and CDR2 YYEKEE (reference sequence). The CDR3 is 13 residues long. The V gene end was trimmed by 2 bases and the J gene end by 10 bases; junction bases not matched to a gene: 8. The CDR3 protein is CASSLQGRMLAFF. The CDR3, as DNA: TGTGCCAGCAGCTTACAGGGGCGGATGCTAGCTTTCTTT.

This clonotype has at least ten counts. The chain employs TRBV12-5 and TRBJ1-2; TRBD1 is a possible D gene (6 bases). Germline V CDR1 and CDR2: LGHNT, FRNRAP. CDR3 length: 16 amino acids. V dropped 0 bases and J dropped 8 bases, with 19 bases sitting between them. CDR3 sequence reads: CASGLVRWTVLSGYTF. For the CDR3, the DNA is TGTGCTAGTGGTTTGGTACGGTGGACAGTCCTATCCGGCTACACCTTC.

The chain is built from TRBV12-3 or TRBV12-4 and TRBJ2-7, with D perhaps being TRBD1 or TRBD2 (6 bases each). With 7 bases removed from V and 1 base from J, the gap between germline ends came to 17 bases. CDR3 length equals 15 residues. The CDR3 loop is CASTPRGRKSYEQYF. The CDR3 DNA follows: TGTGCCAGCACCCCCCGGGGGCGGAAATCCTACGAGCAGTACTTC.

This clonotype was picked up many times. The chain couples TRBV7-2 to TRBJ1-1; D is unresolved. Between the trimmed V and J ends, which lost 4 bases and 7 bases, there was a span of 13 bases. This CDR3 comprises 13 residues. CDR1 is SGHTA and CDR2 is FQGNSA in the germline V gene. CDR3 in DNA: TGTGCCAGCAGCTCAACGTTGGCAGGTGAAGCTTTCTTT. Its translation: CASSSTLAGEAFF.

The chain uses TRBV6-2 or TRBV6-3 and TRBJ2-7; a possible D gene is TRBD1 (6 bases). In germline, CDR1 is MNHEY, CDR2 SVGEGT. The CDR3 totals 16 residues. Deletions cut 0 bases from V and 3 bases from J, with 15 bases between. For the CDR3, the DNA is TGTGCCAGCAGTTACTCGAGGACAGCCGGGGACTACGAGCAGTACTTC. It codes for CASSYSRTAGDYEQYF.

The chain recombines TRBV15 with TRBJ2-7, with unresolved D. Germline values: CDR1 LNHNV, CDR2 YYDKDF (reference sequence). V was trimmed by 4 bases and J by 0 bases, leaving 7 bases between them. The CDR3 has 13 amino acids. The CDR3 is CATSIASSYEQYF. The DNA for the CDR3 is TGTGCCACCAGCATCGCTAGCTCCTACGAGCAGTACTTC.

In its sample, this clonotype was seen a few times. This sequence joins TRBV6-6 and TRBJ1-1; a possible D gene is TRBD1 (6 bases). The CDR3 totals 14 residues. V was trimmed by 6 bases and J by 1 base, leaving 12 bases between them. Germline V gene lookup returns CDR1 MNHNY and CDR2 SVGAGI (reference sequence). CDR3 in amino acids: CASRFGQRNTEAFF. CDR3 DNA sequence: TGTGCCAGCAGGTTCGGACAGAGGAACACTGAAGCTTTCTTT.

The chain carries TRBV20-1 and TRBJ2-3, with unresolved D. The CDR3 runs 11 residues. The germline CDR1 and CDR2 sequences are DFQATT and SNEGSKA (reference sequence). With 6 bases removed from V and 0 bases from J, the gap between germline ends came to 4 bases. The chain's CDR3 is CSAGSTDTQYF. As DNA, the CDR3 is TGCAGTGCCGGTAGCACAGATACGCAGTATTTT.

Turning to this clonotype: Relative to the germline gene, one junction end is altered; a read error may explain this. The chain has TRBV10-3 and TRBJ2-5, with 10 positions matching TRBD1. Germline assignment: CDR1 ENHRY and CDR2 SYGVKD. The CDR3 is 14 residues long. This CDR3 reads CAISDGTGVGAQYF. The CDR3 DNA reads as TGTGCCATCAGTGACGGGACAGGGGTCGGGGCCCAGTACTTT.

V and J are TRBV19 and TRBJ2-1; 13 bases are shared with TRBD2. This CDR3 spans 20 amino acids. The V gene's germline CDR1 is LNHDA and CDR2 SQIVND (reference sequence). The V and J ends lost 1 base and 6 bases, in that order; junction bases with no gene match: 15. The CDR3 loop is CASSIAGTSGVRFGINEQFF. The CDR3 DNA sequence: TGTGCCAGTAGTATAGCCGGGACTAGCGGGGTAAGGTTCGGAATCAATGAGCAGTTCTTC.

J is TRBJ2-1 and V is TRBV7-4; D uncertain. Deletions cut 1 base from V and 8 bases from J, with 3 bases between. The CDR3 extends over 11 amino acids. Germline loops: CDR1 SGHVT, CDR2 SQSDAQ. The CDR3 DNA is TGTGCCAGCAGCTTAGAGTATGAGCAGTTCTTC. Amino acid sequence: CASSLEYEQFF.

This clonotype occurred a few times. One end of the junction fails to match germline, which may point to a read error. This sequence joins TRBV28 and TRBJ1-2, with a tentative D call TRBD1 (6 bases). CDR1 is MDHEN and CDR2 is SYDVKM in the germline V gene. The CDR3 runs 13 residues. The CDR3 DNA sequence: TGTGCCAGCAGTTCCGGGACAATCTATCGCTACACCTTC. Translated: CASSSGTIYRYTF.

The chain joins TRBV29-1 to TRBJ2-5, with 10 bases matching TRBD2. J was trimmed by 4 bases and V by 6 bases; bases with no gene match: 5. The CDR3 length is 13 residues. The germline gives CDR1 SQVTM, CDR2 ANQGSEA. DNA of the CDR3: TGCAGCGTCCTAAGACTAGCGGGAGAGACCCAGTACTTC. Its protein product is CSVLRLAGETQYF.

The chain couples TRBV23-1 to TRBJ1-2, with 8 bases aligning to TRBD1. TRBV23-1 is annotated as an ORF whose role is uncertain. The CDR3 has 16 amino acids. Trimming took 7 bases from V and 6 from J; bases not matched to a gene: 16. The CDR3 DNA follows: TGCGCCAGCATCACAATAGAGACAGGGGAAGAGGATGGCTACACCTTC. It is translated as CASITIETGEEDGYTF.

V is TRBV12-3 or TRBV12-4 and J is TRBJ2-2, with TRBD2 matching 8 bases. The CDR3 covers 15 residues. V lost 6 bases and J lost 6; bases outside the gene matches: 9. The DNA for the CDR3 is TGTGCCAGCAGCCCGCCCAGCGGGAGAGCCGGGGAGCTGTTTTTT. Protein: CASSPPSGRAGELFF.

The CDR3 sequence: CASRDTGENQPQHF. The CDR3 region has the DNA TGTGCCAGCAGGGATACCGGCGAAAATCAGCCCCAGCATTTT. This chain links TRBV12-3 or TRBV12-4 with TRBJ1-5; D not certain. This CDR3 has 14 residues. With 6 bases removed from V and 4 bases from J, the gap between germline ends came to 13 bases.

The chain combines TRBV12-3 or TRBV12-4 with TRBJ2-2, with D hard to call. The CDR3 totals 16 residues. V was cut by 3 bases and J by 0 bases, with 11 bases left in between. This CDR3 reads CASSLKAFANTGELFF. The CDR3 bases are TGTGCCAGCAGTTTGAAGGCCTTCGCGAACACCGGGGAGCTGTTTTTT.

This clonotype showed up many times. The chain couples TRBV12-3 or TRBV12-4 to TRBJ2-1; 9 bases fit TRBD2. This CDR3 contains 13 residues. Losses at the gene ends were 6 bases for V and 16 bases for J; bases not matched to a gene: 13. CDR3 coding DNA: TGTGCCAGCAGCCACGCTAGCGGGGTTTTTGCCTTCTTC. Protein sequence: CASSHASGVFAFF.

This clonotype was observed a handful of times. The rearrangement links TRBV7-9 to TRBJ2-7; tentatively, D is TRBD1 (6 bases). Deletions cut 4 bases from V and 6 bases from J, with 13 bases between. In germline, CDR1 is SEHNR, CDR2 FQNEAQ (reference sequence). This CDR3 has 13 amino acids. The CDR3 DNA follows: TGTGCCAGCAGCTCAGGGGTAATGCGCGAGCAGTACTTC. It encodes CASSSGVMREQYF.

A word on this clonotype: This clone may be a read error of a much larger clone one base away. The chain carries TRBV7-4 and TRBJ2-1; D unresolved. The CDR3 is 14 amino acids. Germline V gene sequence: CDR1 SGHVT, CDR2 SQSDAQ. The CDR3 DNA sequence: TGTGCCAGCAGCTTAGGGGGTAACTACAATGAGCTGTTCTTC. This encodes CASSLGGNYNELFF.

At least ten counts were recorded for this clonotype. The chain uses TRBV7-2 and TRBJ2-3; tentatively, D is TRBD2 (7 bases). The germline CDR1 and CDR2 sequences are SGHTA and FQGNSA. The CDR3 consists of 16 residues. The V end lost 5 bases, the J end lost 2 bases, and 17 bases lay between the germline ends. The CDR3 here is CASSRGEGGLTDTQYF. The CDR3 DNA is TGTGCCAGCAGCAGGGGGGAGGGGGGACTCACAGATACGCAGTATTTT.